Shown below are 31 T cell receptor beta chains from a single sample sequenced in a study of blood T cell repertoires in COVID-19. The data were produced by immunoSEQ multiplex PCR, yet TCRdb's version contains in-frame clones alone and is incomplete. The sample carries under 200,000 clones, about nine tenths recorded once. The sequenced sample consisted of peripheral blood. These receptors were taken from a man aged 70 or older with acute or convalescent COVID-19.

The chain is built from TRBV7-2 and TRBJ2-1; 8 bases fit TRBD2. Germline CDR1 reads SGHTA; CDR2 reads FQGNSA. CDR3 length: 13 amino acids. Trimming took 5 bases from V and 5 from J; bases not matched to a gene: 2. CDR3 protein: CASSRGGNNEQFF. In DNA, the CDR3 is TGTGCCAGCAGCCGGGGGGGAAACAATGAGCAGTTCTTC.

This CDR3 is CASSPPPAGLNTEAFF. The CDR3 nucleotides are TGTGCCAGCTCACCACCGCCAGCGGGGCTGAACACTGAAGCTTTCTTT. The V gene is TRBV18, the J gene TRBJ1-1; weak D call: TRBD1 (5 bases). Deletions cut 0 bases from V and 0 bases from J, with 11 bases between. The CDR3 spans 16 residues. Looked up from germline, CDR1 is KGHSH and CDR2 is LQKENI. The full variable domain, completed using reference TRBV18 and TRBJ1-1, is NAGVMQNPRHLVRRRGQEARLRCSPMKGHSHVYWYRQLPEEGLKFMVYLQKENIIDESGMPKERFSAEFPKEGPSILRIQQVVRGDSAAYFCASSPPPAGLNTEAFFGQGTRLTVV.

The chain joins TRBV27 to TRBJ2-1; 9 bases align to TRBD1. With 7 bases clipped from V and 5 bases from J, the junction kept 9 bases outside the gene matches. This CDR3 comprises 15 residues. CDR1 MNHEY and CDR2 SMNVEV come from the germline V gene (reference sequence). As DNA, the CDR3 is TGTGCCAGCATCCCGGACAGGGGTTTAGACAATGAGCAGTTCTTC. Amino acid sequence: CASIPDRGLDNEQFF.

This sequence joins TRBV20-1 and TRBJ1-2; no clear D gene. Germline assignment: CDR1 DFQATT and CDR2 SNEGSKA (reference sequence). V was cut by 1 base and J by 8 bases, with 8 bases left in between. The CDR3 covers 11 residues. Here the CDR3 reads CSARVTQGYTF. The CDR3, as DNA: TGCAGTGCTAGAGTAACACAGGGCTACACCTTC.

The gene calls are TRBV12-3 or TRBV12-4 and TRBJ1-2; TRBD1 matches at 7 bases. The CDR3 extends over 10 amino acids. Unmatched junction bases numbered 3, after V lost 9 bases and J lost 8 bases. The CDR3 bases are TGTGCCAGTGGACAGGAAGGCTACACCTTC. Translation: CASGQEGYTF.

This chain links TRBV29-1 with TRBJ2-3, with D perhaps TRBD1 (6 bases). Looked up from germline, CDR1 is SQVTM and CDR2 is ANQGSEA. This CDR3 contains 11 residues. The V and J ends lost 6 bases and 9 bases respectively, with 13 bases between them. CDR3 in amino acids: CSVPDRNTQYF. The CDR3 bases are TGCAGCGTCCCCGACAGGAACACGCAGTATTTT.

The chain is built from TRBV4-3 and TRBJ1-2; D gene ambiguous. V gave up 2 bases and J gave up 2 bases, with 21 bases separating them. This CDR3 comprises 18 residues. From germline, CDR1 is LGHNA and CDR2 YSLEER. The CDR3 loop is CASSQKPGSPGANYGYTF. The CDR3 region has the DNA TGCGCCAGCAGCCAAAAGCCCGGGTCCCCTGGAGCCAACTATGGCTACACCTTC.

This clone was detected only once. The chain links TRBV28 to TRBJ1-2; TRBD1 matches at 7 bases. The CDR3 is made up of 14 amino acids. With 5 bases clipped from V and 0 bases from J, the junction kept 3 bases outside the gene matches. Germline-derived CDR1 and CDR2 are MDHEN and SYDVKM. The DNA of the CDR3 is TGTGCCAGCAGTGAGGGGACAGCTAACTATGGCTACACCTTC. It translates to CASSEGTANYGYTF.

The genes are TRBV7-2 and TRBJ1-6; 7 nucleotides align to TRBD1. The CDR3 runs to 15 residues. The germline V gene encodes CDR1 SGHTA and CDR2 FQGNSA. J was trimmed by 5 bases and V by 3 bases; bases with no gene match: 4. The CDR3 spells CASSFLQGNNSPLHF. The CDR3 nucleotides read TGTGCCAGCAGCTTTTTACAGGGGAATAATTCACCCCTCCACTTT. The full variable domain, completed using reference TRBV7-2 and TRBJ1-6, is GAGVSQSPSNKVTEKGKDVELRCDPISGHTALYWYRQSLGQGLEFLIYFQGNSAPDKSGLPSDRFSAERTGGSVSTLTIQRTQQEDSAVYLCASSFLQGNNSPLHFGNGTRLTVT.

The chain has TRBV29-1 and TRBJ2-1; 9 bases are shared with TRBD2. V was pared by 6 bases and J by 8 bases, with 5 bases of the junction left unmatched. Germline loops: CDR1 SQVTM, CDR2 ANQGSEA. The CDR3 runs to 12 residues. The CDR3 reads CSVRREGDEQFF. Written as DNA, the CDR3 is TGCAGCGTCCGGCGGGAGGGCGATGAGCAGTTCTTC.

The chain links TRBV30 to TRBJ2-2; TRBD1 is a possible D gene (5 bases). Germline V gives CDR1 GTSNPN, CDR2 SVGIG (reference sequence). CDR3 length: 17 amino acids. V shed 0 bases and J shed 1 base, with 15 bases lying between them. The CDR3 DNA reads TGTGCCTGGAGTGTAGGCAGGGAATCGAAGAACACCGGGGAGCTGTTTTTT. It yields the protein CAWSVGRESKNTGELFF.

This chain joins TRBV2 and TRBJ2-1, with 8 bases lining up with TRBD2. CDR3 length: 14 amino acids. V shed 6 bases and J 2 bases; nucleotides not matched to a gene: 3. Germline values: CDR1 SNHLY, CDR2 FYNNEI. The CDR3 nucleotides read TGTGCCAGCAGCCCGGGACTAGCCTACAATGAGCAGTTCTTC. Its protein is CASSPGLAYNEQFF.

The CDR3 reads CASSFRQWKETQYF. The CDR3 region has the DNA TGTGCCAGCAGCTTCCGACAGTGGAAAGAGACCCAGTACTTC. The V call is TRBV7-2, the J call TRBJ2-5; possible D gene TRBD1, 5 bases. V was shortened by 3 bases and J by 3 bases, with 11 bases between the two germline ends. This CDR3 contains 14 residues. Germline V gene sequence: CDR1 SGHTA, CDR2 FQGNSA.

The chain links TRBV29-1 to TRBJ2-1; TRBD2 might be the D (5 bases). Trimming left V 4 bases short and J 0 bases short, with 10 bases between. This CDR3 region has 14 residues. CDR1 SQVTM and CDR2 ANQGSEA come from the germline V gene. Here the CDR3 DNA reads TGCAGCGTTGTGAGGGATTTCTCCTACAATGAGCAGTTCTTC. Protein product: CSVVRDFSYNEQFF.

This chain connects TRBV4-2 to TRBJ2-5; 10 bases agree with TRBD2. The CDR3 is 15 amino acids. V was clipped by 1 base and J by 2 bases; unmatched bases: 1. The V gene's germline CDR1 is LGHNA and CDR2 YNFKEQ. The CDR3 protein is CASSQVSGGQETQYF. CDR3 sequence (DNA): TGTGCCAGCAGCCAAGTTAGCGGGGGGCAAGAGACCCAGTACTTC.

The J gene is TRBJ2-1, the V gene TRBV7-2; a possible D gene is TRBD1 (6 bases). V dropped 5 bases and J dropped 2 bases, with 16 bases sitting between them. From germline, CDR1 is SGHTA and CDR2 FQGNSA. This CDR3 has 16 residues. CDR3 residues: CASSQNWGQTYNEQFF. The CDR3 nucleotides read TGTGCCAGCAGCCAAAACTGGGGGCAGACCTACAATGAGCAGTTCTTC.

The chain combines TRBV6-4 with TRBJ1-1; 11 bases fit TRBD1. Per germline, CDR1 MRHNA and CDR2 SNTAGT. Unmatched junction bases numbered 7, after V lost 6 bases and J lost 4 bases. The length of the CDR3 is 15 residues. CDR3 region: CASRAGGTGGTEAFF. The CDR3 DNA follows: TGTGCCAGCAGAGCTGGGGGGACAGGGGGCACTGAAGCTTTCTTT.

The chain couples TRBV6-1 to TRBJ1-2, with TRBD1 matching 7 bases. After removal of 2 bases from V and 5 bases from J, the junction contained 8 bases not matched to a gene. CDR3 length: 15 residues. Germline loops: CDR1 MNHNS, CDR2 SASEGT. The CDR3 loop is CASSERAGGFYGYTF. The CDR3 region has the DNA TGTGCCAGCAGTGAAAGGGCAGGGGGGTTTTATGGCTACACCTTC.

CDR3 amino acids: CASSLRQTYNEQFF. The CDR3 DNA reads TGCGCCAGCAGCTTGAGACAGACCTACAATGAGCAGTTCTTC. V and J are TRBV5-1 and TRBJ2-1, with D maybe TRBD1 (5 bases). Germline lookup yields CDR1 SGHRS and CDR2 YFSETQ. This CDR3 has 14 amino acids. V shed 1 base and J shed 2 bases, with 7 bases lying between them.

The CDR3 reads CASSTWTSGGQETQYF. CDR3 in DNA: TGTGCCAGCAGCACATGGACTAGCGGGGGGCAAGAGACCCAGTACTTC. The V and J genes are TRBV7-9 and TRBJ2-5, with TRBD2 identical over 14 bases. After removal of 5 bases from V and 2 bases from J, the junction contained 4 bases not matched to a gene. The CDR3 consists of 16 residues. The germline CDR1 and CDR2 sequences are SEHNR and FQNEAQ (reference sequence). Complete variable domain (other parts from reference TRBV7-9 and TRBJ2-5): DTGVSQNPRHKITKRGQNVTFRCDPISEHNRLYWYRQTLGQGPEFLTYFQNEAQLEKSRLLSDRFSAERPKGSFSTLEIQRTEQGDSAMYLCASSTWTSGGQETQYFGPGTRLLVL.

The genes are TRBV7-2 and TRBJ1-3, with a possible D match to TRBD1 (6 bases). V lost 5 bases, J lost 6 bases, and 17 bases lay in between. The CDR3 extends over 15 amino acids. Looked up from germline, CDR1 is SGHTA and CDR2 is FQGNSA. The CDR3 DNA follows: TGTGCCAGCAGCCCGGGGCGGGGGCTTATAAACACCATATATTTT. Its translation is CASSPGRGLINTIYF.

This sequence joins TRBV5-1 and TRBJ2-7, with a tentative D call TRBD1 (6 bases). Per the germline V gene, CDR1 is SGHRS and CDR2 is YFSETQ. The length of the CDR3 is 14 residues. The V and J ends lost 0 bases and 6 bases respectively, with 13 bases between them. The CDR3 region is CASSLAQGLGEQYF. The CDR3 bases are TGCGCCAGCAGCTTGGCACAGGGTTTAGGCGAGCAGTACTTC.

V gene TRBV3-1 (or the pseudogene TRBV3-2) combines with J gene TRBJ2-2; tentatively, D is TRBD1 (7 bases). Germline V CDR1 and CDR2: LGHDT, YNNKEL (reference sequence). Trimming took off 8 bases at V and 5 bases at J, with 15 bases between the two ends. The CDR3 length is 14 residues. The CDR3 region has the DNA TGTGCCAGCGGAGGACAGGCGGGAACCGGGGAGCTGTTTTTT. It specifies CASGGQAGTGELFF.

This CDR3 is CASRGYRSNTGELFF. CDR3 bases: TGTGCCAGCAGGGGATACAGGTCGAACACCGGGGAGCTGTTTTTT. This chain connects TRBV6-5 to TRBJ2-2; D possibly corresponds to TRBD1 (5 bases). Germline V gene data show CDR1 as MNHEY and CDR2 as SVGAGI. V was shortened by 6 bases and J by 0 bases, with 11 bases between the two germline ends. The CDR3 is made up of 15 amino acids.

The chain recombines TRBV5-1 with TRBJ2-5, with TRBD1 matching 7 bases. The junction had 11 bases not matched to a gene; V was cut back by 4 bases and J by 5 bases. The CDR3 has 15 residues. CDR1 is SGHRS, CDR2 YFSETQ, per germline. The CDR3 DNA is TGCGCCAGCAGCGCCGACCCACAGGGGATGGAGACCCAGTACTTC. Amino acid sequence: CASSADPQGMETQYF.

This sequence joins TRBV7-3 and TRBJ1-2, with 9 bases that match TRBD1. CDR1 SGHTA and CDR2 FQGTGA come from the germline V gene. The junction had 11 bases not matched to a gene; V was cut back by 10 bases and J by 2 bases. There are 15 residues in the CDR3. CDR3 region: CATLQGAVGNYGYTF. In DNA form, the CDR3 reads TGTGCCACCCTACAGGGGGCGGTCGGAAACTATGGCTACACCTTC. Combining the CDR3 with reference TRBV7-3 and TRBJ1-2 gives the whole variable domain GAGVSQTPSNKVTEKGKYVELRCDPISGHTALYWYRQSLGQGPEFLIYFQGTGAADDSGLPNDRFFAVRPEGSVSTLKIQRTERGDSAVYLCATLQGAVGNYGYTFGSGTRLTVV.

Only one count was recorded for this clone. This rearrangement joins TRBV9 to TRBJ1-1; a weak D match, TRBD1 (5 bases). This CDR3 region has 15 residues. Trimming left V 0 bases short and J 1 base short, with 10 bases between. The germline CDR1 and CDR2 sequences are SGDLS and YYNGEE. DNA of the CDR3: TGTGCCAGCAGCGTAGAGGGACTGCCGAACACTGAAGCTTTCTTT. Its protein product is CASSVEGLPNTEAFF.

The chain links TRBV2 to TRBJ1-5; 8 bases match TRBD1. V shed 5 bases and J 4 bases; nucleotides not matched to a gene: 7. The V gene's germline CDR1 is SNHLY and CDR2 FYNNEI. There are 15 residues in the CDR3. DNA for the CDR3: TGTGCCAGCAGTACGGACAGGGCAAGGAATCAGCCCCAGCATTTT. Amino acids: CASSTDRARNQPQHF.

The chain combines TRBV28 with TRBJ1-1; no definite D call. The germline CDR1 and CDR2 sequences are MDHEN and SYDVKM. V shed 4 bases and J shed 0 bases, with 12 bases lying between them. CDR3 length: 15 residues. The CDR3 nucleotides read TGTGCCAGCAGTTACCCTCACGGTCTGAACACTGAAGCTTTCTTT. This translates into CASSYPHGLNTEAFF.

V usage is TRBV5-5 and J usage is TRBJ1-1, with D possibly matching TRBD1 (5 bases). V lost 0 bases and J lost 1, with 13 bases in between. Germline CDR1 is SGHKS and CDR2 is YYEKEE (reference sequence). The CDR3 spans 16 residues. This chain's CDR3 is CASSLAGGTENTEAFF. The DNA of the CDR3 is TGTGCCAGCAGCTTGGCCGGCGGGACGGAGAACACTGAAGCTTTCTTT.

V is TRBV28 and J is TRBJ1-3; a weak D match, TRBD1 (6 bases). Per the germline V gene, CDR1 is MDHEN and CDR2 is SYDVKM. The CDR3 runs to 16 residues. V lost 5 bases and J lost 0, with 14 bases in between. For the CDR3, the DNA is TGTGCCAGCAGTCCTCAACAGGGAGCCTCTGGAAACACCATATATTTT. It yields the protein CASSPQQGASGNTIYF.